The 14 T cell receptor beta chains below all came from one sample that was sequenced in a study of T cell clonality in common variable immunodeficiency. This table comes from immunoSEQ multiplex PCR, and its TCRdb copy is limited to in-frame clones, with some not included. In total the sample includes some 40,000 clones, none of them seen once. Specimen: peripheral blood mononuclear cells. Receptors originate from a person aged 18-69 years in good health.

This clone came up many times. From the germline J gene comes the end of the CDR3, since the read stops 3 residues before it. The rearrangement uses TRBV23-1 and TRBJ2-1; TRBD2 matches at 11 bases. TRBV23-1 is marked as an open reading frame, function uncertain. V lost 11 bases and J lost 2; bases outside the gene matches: 8. CDR3 length equals 15 residues. The DNA read from the CDR3 is TGCGCCGTCGACACTAGCGGGAGTACCTACAATGAG. This translates into CAVDTSGSTYNE. The entire CDR3 is CAVDTSGSTYNEQFF.

In this sample, this clone turned up many times. The CDR3 end falls 3 residues outside the read, so it is completed with the germline J gene. This sequence joins TRBV19 and TRBJ1-1; D is unclear. This CDR3 contains 15 residues. Trimming took off 0 bases at V and 4 bases at J, with 12 bases between the two ends. The V gene's germline CDR1 is LNHDA and CDR2 SQIVND (reference sequence). CDR3 DNA (partial): TGTGCCAGTAGTATAGAGATATATGGACTCACTGAA. This encodes CASSIEIYGLTE. The CDR3 reads in full as CASSIEIYGLTEAFF.

This clone has at least ten counts. The read comes to an end 3 residues before the CDR3 does, leaving the germline J gene to fill in the end. This rearrangement joins TRBV28 to TRBJ2-1; 10 nucleotides agree with TRBD2. Germline V gene data show CDR1 as MDHEN and CDR2 as SYDVKM. This CDR3 has 15 amino acids. V shed 8 bases, J shed 9 bases, and the junction held 13 bases outside the gene matches. Here the CDR3 reads CASGQASSGRGEQFF. The DNA read from the CDR3 is TGTGCCAGCGGGCAGGCCTCTAGCGGGAGAGGTGAG.

The sample holds many counts of this clone. The read ends 3 residues early relative to the CDR3; the germline J gene fills the gap. This chain uses TRBV7-8 with TRBJ2-3, with TRBD1 matching over 8 bases. V was clipped by 4 bases and J by 4 bases; unmatched bases: 4. CDR1 is SGHVS, CDR2 FQNEAQ, per germline. The CDR3 extends over 14 amino acids. The covered CDR3 bases are TGTGCCAGCAGCTCCCGGACAGGGTCAGATACG. Protein: CASSSRTGSDT. In full, the CDR3 reads CASSSRTGSDTQYF. Full variable domain (outside the CDR3, taken from reference TRBV7-8 and TRBJ2-3): GAGVSQSPRYKVAKRGQDVALRCDPISGHVSLFWYQQALGQGPEFLTYFQNEAQLDKSGLPSDRFFAERPEGSVSTLKIQRTQQEDSAVYLCASSSRTGSDTQYFGPGTRLTVL.

This clone appeared many times. The read gets to within 3 residues of the CDR3 end, and the germline J gene fills in the rest. The rearrangement joins TRBV20-1 to TRBJ2-1; TRBD1 aligns across 8 bases. The CDR3 sequence is 15 residues long. Trimming cost V 0 bases and J 7 bases; bases outside gene matches: 8. Germline V gene sequence: CDR1 DFQATT, CDR2 SNEGSKA (reference sequence). The DNA read from the CDR3 is TGCAGTGCTAGAGAACCGGGACAGGTACGGAATGAG. It is translated as CSAREPGQVRNE. The complete CDR3 reads CSAREPGQVRNEQFF.

There are many counts of this clone. With the read ending 3 residues before the CDR3 end, the germline J gene is used to fill in that end. This chain links TRBV24-1 with TRBJ2-1; 9 bases line up with TRBD1. Germline V gene data show CDR1 as KGHDR and CDR2 as SFDVKD. This CDR3 is built from 15 residues. The V and J ends lost 0 bases and 8 bases, in that order; junction bases with no gene match: 4. CDR3 DNA, as far as it was read: TGTGCCACCAGTGATTTGGGGACAGGGATAGATGAG. Protein sequence: CATSDLGTGIDE. The entire CDR3 protein reads CATSDLGTGIDEQFF.

This clone occurred many times. The CDR3 here is CASSEYDSATNEKLFF. CDR3 DNA (partial): TGTGCCAGCAGTGAATATGACTCTGCAACTAATGAAAAA. The rearrangement uses TRBV6-1 and TRBJ1-4; D remains ambiguous. The read falls 3 residues short of the CDR3 end, and the missing part is taken from the germline J gene. V gave up 2 bases and J gave up 0 bases, with 10 bases separating them. The length of the CDR3 is 16 residues. Germline V lookup: CDR1 MNHNS, CDR2 SASEGT.

This clone was observed at least ten times. The observed sequence ends 3 residues before the CDR3 terminus, with the missing tail filled in from the germline J gene. This chain connects TRBV29-1 to TRBJ2-5; 7 bases line up with TRBD1. Germline V CDR1 and CDR2: SQVTM, ANQGSEA. The CDR3 runs 16 residues. The ends lost 5 bases at V and 1 base at J; junction bases unmatched: 13. The DNA read from the CDR3 is TGCAGCGTTAGCCGAGGCTCCTGGGACAGCCAAGAGACC. This translates into CSVSRGSWDSQET. The whole CDR3 protein is CSVSRGSWDSQETQYF.

This clone was detected ten times or more. The read terminates 3 residues ahead of where the CDR3 ends, so the germline J gene completes it. V gene TRBV7-7 combines with J gene TRBJ2-7; D not resolved. Germline V gene lookup returns CDR1 SSHAT and CDR2 FNYEAQ (reference sequence). The CDR3 is 14 residues long. CDR3 loop: CALKRLEVNYEQYF. Incomplete CDR3 DNA: TGTGCTTTAAAAAGGCTAGAGGTAAACTACGAG.

This clone was observed at least ten times. Coverage ceases 3 residues before the CDR3 finishes, and the germline J gene fills in the end. The V and J genes are TRBV10-3 and TRBJ2-3, with D possibly matching TRBD1 (5 bases). V was shortened by 7 bases and J by 6 bases, with 17 bases between the two germline ends. The CDR3 contains 14 residues. Germline loops: CDR1 ENHRY, CDR2 SYGVKD. CDR3 DNA (partial): TGTGCCATCACAGAGGACACCCCGCCGGATACG. It yields the protein CAITEDTPPDT. The entire CDR3 protein reads CAITEDTPPDTQYF.

This clone was observed at least ten times. The missing CDR3 end, 3 residues past where the read stops, is filled in from the germline J gene. The chain combines TRBV29-1 with TRBJ1-2, with D maybe TRBD1 (6 bases). CDR1 and CDR2 from the germline V gene are SQVTM and ANQGSEA. V lost 4 bases and J lost 7, with 22 bases in between. The CDR3 is 15 amino acids. CDR3 DNA, as far as it was read: TGCAGCGTTGTATTAGGCGGAGCAGGGGCGGGTGGC. Its protein is CSVVLGGAGAGG. The complete CDR3 sequence is CSVVLGGAGAGGYTF.

This clone was recorded at least ten times. The CDR3 extends 3 residues past the end of the read, so its final part is completed from the germline J gene. The chain has TRBV19 and TRBJ1-1; no clear D gene. This CDR3 is 11 amino acids long. In germline, CDR1 is LNHDA, CDR2 SQIVND (reference sequence). Trimming took off 7 bases at V and 1 base at J, with 4 bases between the two ends. CDR3 bases read: TGTGCCAGTATCGGGAACACTGAA. Translating gives CASIGNTE. The whole CDR3 protein is CASIGNTEAFF.

There are many counts of this clone. The observed sequence ends 3 residues before the CDR3 terminus, with the missing tail filled in from the germline J gene. V usage is TRBV20-1 and J usage is TRBJ1-4; no definite D call. Trimming removed 6 bases at V and 4 bases at J, with 18 bases between. The CDR3 contains 15 residues. CDR1 is DFQATT, CDR2 SNEGSKA, per germline (reference sequence). The CDR3 sequence is CSALGGTVYNEKLFF. CDR3 bases read: TGCAGTGCCCTCGGCGGAACGGTATATAATGAAAAA.

This clone is deemed medium-sized (0.01 to 0.1%). Read coverage stops 3 residues before the CDR3 terminus; the germline J gene supplies the remainder. V is TRBV20-1 and J is TRBJ2-1; D is ambiguous. CDR3 length equals 14 residues. Trimming took off 5 bases at V and 0 bases at J, with 11 bases between the two ends. Germline V gene sequence: CDR1 DFQATT, CDR2 SNEGSKA (reference sequence). This CDR3 is CSAHYYRSYNEQFF. The CDR3 DNA, read in part, is TGCAGTGCTCACTATTATCGCTCCTACAATGAG.